The 2 T cell receptor beta chains reported below all come from one sample, sequenced in a study of shared clonotypes between healthy human individuals. Assay: immunoSEQ multiplex PCR; the TCRdb copy retains only in-frame clones and omits some. This table holds under 850,000 clones, about two thirds found once. Sequenced sample: memory CD4+ T cells sorted from blood. Subset indicated: CD45RA-negative fraction. These receptors were obtained from a woman aged 30 to 39 in good health.

This clone appeared a single time. The rearrangement links TRBV19 to TRBJ2-1; maybe TRBD1 (5 bases). This CDR3 has 14 amino acids. V gave up 1 base and J gave up 6 bases, with 10 bases separating them. Germline V lookup: CDR1 LNHDA, CDR2 SQIVND (reference sequence). CDR3 in amino acids: CASSIVLRANEQFF. DNA of the CDR3: TGTGCCAGTAGTATAGTTCTCAGGGCCAATGAGCAGTTCTTC.

A single count supports this clone. The chain carries TRBV28 and TRBJ2-1; D might be TRBD1 or TRBD2, each matching 5 bases. CDR3 length: 17 amino acids. The germline V gene encodes CDR1 MDHEN and CDR2 SYDVKM. V dropped 3 bases and J dropped 8 bases, with 23 bases sitting between them. The CDR3 bases are TGTGCCAGCAGTTTGTGGTCCCTTTCGGGACCCAACGATGAGCAGTTCTTC. Its translation is CASSLWSLSGPNDEQFF. Complete variable domain (other parts from reference TRBV28 and TRBJ2-1): DVKVTQSSRYLVKRTGEKVFLECVQDMDHENMFWYRQDPGLGLRLIYFSYDVKMKEKGDIPEGYSVSREKKERFSLILESASTNQTSMYLCASSLWSLSGPNDEQFFGPGTRLTVL.